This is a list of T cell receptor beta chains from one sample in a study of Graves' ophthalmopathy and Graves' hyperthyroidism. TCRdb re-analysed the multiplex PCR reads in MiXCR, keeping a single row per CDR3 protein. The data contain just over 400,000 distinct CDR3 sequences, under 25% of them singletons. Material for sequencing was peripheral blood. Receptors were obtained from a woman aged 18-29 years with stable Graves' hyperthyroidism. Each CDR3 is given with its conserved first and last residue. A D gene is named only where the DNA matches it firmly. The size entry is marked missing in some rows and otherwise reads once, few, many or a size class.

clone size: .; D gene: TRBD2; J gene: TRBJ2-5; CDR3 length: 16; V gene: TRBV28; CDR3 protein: CASRTTSGGATETQYF; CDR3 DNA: TGTGCCAGCAGGACCACTAGCGGGGGGGCCACAGAGACCCAGTACTTC
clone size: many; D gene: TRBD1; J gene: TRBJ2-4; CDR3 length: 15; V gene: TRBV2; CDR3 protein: CASRDRVLHKNIQYF; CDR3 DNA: TGTGCCAGCAGGGACAGGGTCCTCCACAAAAACATTCAGTACTTC
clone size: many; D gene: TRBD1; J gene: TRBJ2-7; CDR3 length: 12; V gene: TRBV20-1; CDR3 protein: CSAGGQGAEQYF; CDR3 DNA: TGCAGTGCCGGGGGACAGGGAGCCGAGCAGTACTTC
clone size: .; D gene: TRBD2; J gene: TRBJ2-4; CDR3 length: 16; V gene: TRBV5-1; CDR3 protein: CASSLGPGSGENIQYF; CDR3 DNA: TGCGCCAGCAGCTTGGGCCCGGGGAGCGGGGAAAACATTCAGTACTTC
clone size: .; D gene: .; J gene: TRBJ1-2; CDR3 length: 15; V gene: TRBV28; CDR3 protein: CASSLTGVMGYGYTF; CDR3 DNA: TGTGCCAGCAGTTTAACAGGTGTAATGGGCTATGGCTACACCTTC
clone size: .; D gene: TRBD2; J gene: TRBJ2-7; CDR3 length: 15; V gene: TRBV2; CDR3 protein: CASGGGLAGVNEQYF; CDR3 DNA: TGTGCCAGCGGTGGGGGACTAGCGGGAGTTAACGAGCAGTACTTC
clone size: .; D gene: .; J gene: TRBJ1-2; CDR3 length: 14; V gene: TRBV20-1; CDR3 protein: CSATPGRLASGYTF; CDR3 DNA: TGCAGTGCTACGCCGGGACGTCTAGCCTCCGGCTACACCTTC
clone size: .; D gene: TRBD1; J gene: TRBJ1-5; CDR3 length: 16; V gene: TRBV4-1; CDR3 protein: CASSPRDRVVQQPQHF; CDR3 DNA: TGCGCCAGCAGCCCCCGGGACAGGGTCGTTCAACAGCCCCAGCATTTT
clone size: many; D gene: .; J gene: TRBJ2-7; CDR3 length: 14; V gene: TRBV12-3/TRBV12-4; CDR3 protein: CASSLGVLRGEQYF; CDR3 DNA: TGTGCCAGCAGTTTAGGTGTCCTGAGGGGCGAGCAGTACTTC
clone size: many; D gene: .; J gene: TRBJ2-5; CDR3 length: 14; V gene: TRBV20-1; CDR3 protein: CSARGGPLEETQYF; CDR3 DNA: TGCAGTGCTAGAGGCGGGCCCCTTGAAGAGACCCAGTACTTC
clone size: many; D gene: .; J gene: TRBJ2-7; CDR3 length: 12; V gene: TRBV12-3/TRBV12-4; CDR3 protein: CASSLEAYEQYF; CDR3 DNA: TGTGCCAGCAGTTTGGAGGCCTACGAGCAGTACTTC
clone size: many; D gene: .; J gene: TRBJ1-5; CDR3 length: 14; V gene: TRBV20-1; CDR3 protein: CSARSHIGVQPQHF; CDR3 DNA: TGCAGTGCTAGAAGCCACATAGGGGTTCAGCCCCAGCATTTT
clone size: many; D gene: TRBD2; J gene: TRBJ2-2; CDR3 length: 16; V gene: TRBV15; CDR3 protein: CATSRTTSGNTGELFF; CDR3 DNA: TGTGCCACCAGCAGAACGACTAGCGGGAACACCGGGGAGCTGTTTTTT
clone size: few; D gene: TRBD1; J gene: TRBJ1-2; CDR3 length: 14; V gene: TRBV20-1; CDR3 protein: CSAGQGAFLDGYTF; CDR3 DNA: TGCAGTGCGGGACAGGGGGCTTTTCTGGATGGCTACACCTTC
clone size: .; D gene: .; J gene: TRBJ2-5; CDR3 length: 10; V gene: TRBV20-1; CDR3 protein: CSAIKETQYF; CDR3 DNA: TGCAGTGCTATTAAAGAGACCCAGTACTTC
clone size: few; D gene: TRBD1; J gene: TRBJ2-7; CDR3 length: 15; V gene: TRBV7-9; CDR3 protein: CASSLRGQDTYEQYF; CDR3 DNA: TGTGCCAGCAGCCTACGCGGACAGGACACCTACGAGCAGTACTTC
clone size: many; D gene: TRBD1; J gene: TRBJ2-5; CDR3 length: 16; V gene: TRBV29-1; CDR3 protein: CSVAQGAGGLQETQYF; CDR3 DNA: TGCAGCGTTGCCCAGGGGGCCGGAGGACTTCAAGAGACCCAGTACTTC
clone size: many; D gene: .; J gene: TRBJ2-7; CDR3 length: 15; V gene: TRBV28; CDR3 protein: CASSLLQGSIYEQYF; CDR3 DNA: TGTGCCAGCAGTTTACTTCAGGGAAGCATCTACGAGCAGTACTTC
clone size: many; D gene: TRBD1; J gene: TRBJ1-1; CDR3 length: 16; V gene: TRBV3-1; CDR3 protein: CASSKKGQGMRTEAFF; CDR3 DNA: TGTGCCAGCAGCAAAAAGGGACAGGGAATGCGAACTGAAGCTTTCTTT
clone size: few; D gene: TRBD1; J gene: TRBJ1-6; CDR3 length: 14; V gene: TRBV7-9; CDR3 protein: CASSRTGEGSPLHF; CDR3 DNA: TGTGCCAGCAGCCGTACAGGGGAGGGTTCACCCCTCCACTTT
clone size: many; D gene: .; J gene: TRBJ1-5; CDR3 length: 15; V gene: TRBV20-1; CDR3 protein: CSAREFDNSNQPQHF; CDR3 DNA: TGCAGTGCTAGAGAGTTTGACAATAGCAATCAGCCCCAGCATTTT
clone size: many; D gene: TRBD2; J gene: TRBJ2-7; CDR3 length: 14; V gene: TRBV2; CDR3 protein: CATSDPSGSSEQYF; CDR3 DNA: TGTGCCACCTCTGACCCTAGCGGGAGTAGCGAGCAGTACTTC
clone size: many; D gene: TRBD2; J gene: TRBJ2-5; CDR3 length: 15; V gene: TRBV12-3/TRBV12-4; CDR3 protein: CASSLGTSGEETQYF; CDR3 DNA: TGTGCCAGCAGCCTTGGGACTAGCGGTGAAGAGACCCAGTACTTC
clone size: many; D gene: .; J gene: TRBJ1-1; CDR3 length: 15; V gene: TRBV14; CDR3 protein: CASSAGPLASFKAFF; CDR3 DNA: TGTGCCAGCAGCGCGGGCCCGTTGGCTAGCTTTAAAGCTTTCTTT
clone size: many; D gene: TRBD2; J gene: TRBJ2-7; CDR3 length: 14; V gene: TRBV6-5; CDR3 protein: CASSYGEGMDEQYF; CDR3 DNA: TGTGCCAGCAGTTACGGGGAGGGGATGGACGAGCAGTACTTC
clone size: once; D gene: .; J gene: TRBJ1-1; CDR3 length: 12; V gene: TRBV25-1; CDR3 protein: CASSQGHSRAFF; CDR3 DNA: TGTGCCAGCAGTCAGGGCCACTCTAGGGCTTTCTTT
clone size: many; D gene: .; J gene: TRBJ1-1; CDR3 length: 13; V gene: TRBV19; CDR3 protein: CASSRPLDTEAFF; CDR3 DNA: TGTGCCAGTAGTAGACCGTTGGACACTGAAGCTTTCTTT